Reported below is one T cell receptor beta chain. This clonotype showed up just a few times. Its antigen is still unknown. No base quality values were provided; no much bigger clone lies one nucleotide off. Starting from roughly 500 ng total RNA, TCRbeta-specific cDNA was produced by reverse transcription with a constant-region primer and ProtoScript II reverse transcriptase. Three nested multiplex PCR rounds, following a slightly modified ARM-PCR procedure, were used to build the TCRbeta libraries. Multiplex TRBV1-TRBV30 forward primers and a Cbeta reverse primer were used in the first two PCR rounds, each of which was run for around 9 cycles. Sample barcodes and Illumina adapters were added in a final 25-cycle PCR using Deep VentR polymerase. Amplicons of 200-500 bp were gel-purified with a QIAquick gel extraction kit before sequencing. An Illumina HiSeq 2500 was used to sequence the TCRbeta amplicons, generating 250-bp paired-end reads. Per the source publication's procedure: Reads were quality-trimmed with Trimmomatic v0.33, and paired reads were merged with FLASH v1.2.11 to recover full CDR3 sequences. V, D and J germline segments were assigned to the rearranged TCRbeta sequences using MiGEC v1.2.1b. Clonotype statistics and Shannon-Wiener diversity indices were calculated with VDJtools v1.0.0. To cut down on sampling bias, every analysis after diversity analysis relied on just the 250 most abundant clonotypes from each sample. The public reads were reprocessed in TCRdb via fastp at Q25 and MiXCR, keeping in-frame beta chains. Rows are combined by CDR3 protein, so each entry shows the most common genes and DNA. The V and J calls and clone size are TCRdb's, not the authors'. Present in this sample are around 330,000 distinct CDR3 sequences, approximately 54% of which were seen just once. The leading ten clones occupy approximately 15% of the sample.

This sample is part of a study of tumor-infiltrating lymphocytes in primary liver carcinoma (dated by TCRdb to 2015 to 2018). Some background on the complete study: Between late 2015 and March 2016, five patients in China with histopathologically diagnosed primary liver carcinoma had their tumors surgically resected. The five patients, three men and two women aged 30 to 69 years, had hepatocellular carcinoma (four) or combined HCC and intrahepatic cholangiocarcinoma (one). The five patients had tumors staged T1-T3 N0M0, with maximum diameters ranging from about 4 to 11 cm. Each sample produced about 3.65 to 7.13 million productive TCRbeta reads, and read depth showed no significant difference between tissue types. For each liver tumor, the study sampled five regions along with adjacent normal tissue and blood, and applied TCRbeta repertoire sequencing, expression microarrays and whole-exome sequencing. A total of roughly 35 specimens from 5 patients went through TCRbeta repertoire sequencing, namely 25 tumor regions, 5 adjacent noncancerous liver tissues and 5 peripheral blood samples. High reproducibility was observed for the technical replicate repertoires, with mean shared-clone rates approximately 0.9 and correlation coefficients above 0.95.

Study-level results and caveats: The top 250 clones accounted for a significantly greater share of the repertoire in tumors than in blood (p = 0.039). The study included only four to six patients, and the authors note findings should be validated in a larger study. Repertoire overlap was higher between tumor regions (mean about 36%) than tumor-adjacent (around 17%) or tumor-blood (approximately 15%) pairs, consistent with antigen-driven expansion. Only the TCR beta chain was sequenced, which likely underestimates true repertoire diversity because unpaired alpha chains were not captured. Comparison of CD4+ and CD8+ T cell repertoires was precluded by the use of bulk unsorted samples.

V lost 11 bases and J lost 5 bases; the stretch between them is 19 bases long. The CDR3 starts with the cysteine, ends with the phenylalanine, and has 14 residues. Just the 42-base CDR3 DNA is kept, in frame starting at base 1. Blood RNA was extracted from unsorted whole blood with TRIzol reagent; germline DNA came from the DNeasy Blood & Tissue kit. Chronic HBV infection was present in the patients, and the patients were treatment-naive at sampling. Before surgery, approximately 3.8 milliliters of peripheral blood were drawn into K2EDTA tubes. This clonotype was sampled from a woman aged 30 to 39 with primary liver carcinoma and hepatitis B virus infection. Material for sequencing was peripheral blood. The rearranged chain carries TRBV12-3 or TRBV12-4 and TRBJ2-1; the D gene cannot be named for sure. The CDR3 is CAGTRGPVNNEQFF. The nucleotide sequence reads TGTGCCGGCACCCGCGGTCCAGTCAACAATGAGCAGTTCTTC.